These 14 T cell receptor beta chains came from one sample sequenced in a study of human T cells and chemical hapten exposure. Time point in this sample: patch test 1, 2 weeks after DPC sensitization. Treatment reported: therapeutic diphenylcyclopropenone sensitization with weekly scalp DPC. Each CDR3 protein gets one entry after TCRdb re-called the RACE reads with MiXCR. This table has around 120,000 distinct CDR3 sequences, around 10% appearing once. Specimen: whole blood, collected in connection with sensitization to the hapten diphenylcyclopropenone (DPC). The receptors derive from a woman in her 50s with alopecia areata. Some clones in this sample may be carry-over from other donors' samples.

This clonotype was seen only a few times. The rearrangement joins TRBV18 to TRBJ1-4; the D is unclear. Germline V CDR1 and CDR2: KGHSH, LQKENI. V shed 3 bases and J shed 5 bases, with 16 bases lying between them. The CDR3 length is 16 residues. Here the CDR3 DNA reads TGTGCCAGCTCACCTTCGCTGACCGAGTTAAATGAAAAACTGTTTTTT. Its translation is CASSPSLTELNEKLFF.

This clonotype was recorded at least ten times. V is TRBV28 and J is TRBJ2-7; possibly TRBD1 or TRBD2 for D (5 bases each). The CDR3 runs to 14 residues. V was trimmed by 6 bases and J by 3 bases, leaving 15 bases between them. CDR1 MDHEN and CDR2 SYDVKM come from the germline V gene. This CDR3 reads CASSQPGPIYEQYF. CDR3 in DNA: TGTGCCAGCAGCCAACCGGGACCGATCTACGAGCAGTACTTC.

By frequency in the sample, this clonotype is medium-sized. The chain has TRBV10-3 and TRBJ1-2; D perhaps matches TRBD1 (5 bases). This CDR3 comprises 15 residues. Trimming removed 4 bases from V and 3 bases from J, with 15 bases in between. Germline V lookup: CDR1 ENHRY, CDR2 SYGVKD. The CDR3 bases are TGTGCCATCAGTGCTTTTGGGGGGGGAGACTATGGCTACACCTTC. Translated: CAISAFGGGDYGYTF.

In this sample, this clonotype turned up a few times. V and J are TRBV29-1 and TRBJ1-4, with TRBD1 as a possible D gene (6 bases). The CDR3 is made up of 12 amino acids. Germline V CDR1 and CDR2: SQVTM, ANQGSEA. Trimming shortened V by 7 bases and J by 7 bases, and 13 bases separated the two germline ends. CDR3 coding DNA: TGCAGCGCGACACAGGGCAGTGAAAAACTGTTTTTT. It translates to CSATQGSEKLFF.

Notes on this clonotype: This may stem from a read error, because a much larger clone lies one nucleotide away. J is TRBJ2-5 and V is TRBV29-1; a weak D match, TRBD2 (5 bases). Germline V gene sequence: CDR1 SQVTM, CDR2 ANQGSEA. This CDR3 has 15 amino acids. This CDR3 is CSVDGVRAGPETRYF. In DNA form, the CDR3 reads TGCAGCGTCGATGGGGTGCGGGCCGGGCCAGAGACCCGGTACTTC.

On this clonotype itself: Being one base from a much bigger clone, this may be a read error. The V gene is TRBV7-6, the J gene TRBJ2-5, with a weak D call TRBD1 (6 bases). The CDR3 loop spans 16 amino acids. V dropped 5 bases and J dropped 4 bases, with 20 bases sitting between them. Germline V gives CDR1 SGHVS, CDR2 FNYEAQ. As DNA, the CDR3 is TGTGCCAGCAGCCCTACAGTGAGGACAGCCCGAGAGACCCAGTACTTC. Its translation is CASSPTVRTARETQYF.

There are a few counts of this clonotype. The rearrangement joins TRBV11-1 to TRBJ2-1; D is perhaps TRBD2 (6 bases). The germline CDR1 and CDR2 sequences are SGHAT and FQDESV (reference sequence). This CDR3 region has 17 residues. The V end was cut by 5 bases, the J end by 0 bases, with 17 bases between. CDR3 nucleotides: TGTGCCAGCAGCGGGGGAGGAGAAACCGGCTCCTACAATGAGCAGTTCTTC. This sequence encodes CASSGGGETGSYNEQFF.

J is TRBJ1-2 and V is TRBV7-9; D possibly corresponds to TRBD1 (5 bases). V was cut by 5 bases and J by 3 bases, with 19 bases left in between. This CDR3 is built from 16 residues. CDR1 and CDR2 (germline): SEHNR, FQNEAQ (reference sequence). CDR3 residues: CASSAPSGTRDYGYTF. CDR3 nucleotide sequence: TGTGCCAGCAGCGCCCCATCAGGGACTCGAGACTATGGCTACACCTTC. The whole variable domain, remainder taken from reference TRBV7-9 and TRBJ1-2, is DTGVSQNPRHKITKRGQNVTFRCDPISEHNRLYWYRQTLGQGPEFLTYFQNEAQLEKSRLLSDRFSAERPKGSFSTLEIQRTEQGDSAMYLCASSAPSGTRDYGYTFGSGTRLTVV.

This clonotype has just a few counts. The V call is TRBV20-1, the J call TRBJ2-6, with a possible D match to TRBD1 (5 bases). From germline, CDR1 is DFQATT and CDR2 SNEGSKA (reference sequence). The ends were cut back, 4 bases at V and 0 bases at J, with 13 bases in the middle. The CDR3 consists of 16 residues. CDR3 residues: CSAILFTGSGANVLTF. Written as DNA, the CDR3 is TGCAGTGCTATCCTCTTCACAGGCTCTGGGGCCAACGTCCTGACTTTC.

This clonotype appeared many times. V gene TRBV27 combines with J gene TRBJ1-5; D remains ambiguous. The V end lost 5 bases, the J end lost 3 bases, and 14 bases lay between the germline ends. The CDR3 has 15 amino acids. Germline V CDR1 and CDR2: MNHEY, SMNVEV (reference sequence). The CDR3 protein is CASSGGTAINQPQHF. The CDR3 bases are TGTGCCAGCAGTGGAGGTACAGCGATCAATCAGCCCCAGCATTTT.

This clonotype was recorded many times. This sequence joins TRBV18 and TRBJ1-1; 7 bases line up with TRBD1. V shed 1 base and J 0 bases; nucleotides not matched to a gene: 5. CDR3 length: 16 amino acids. CDR1 is KGHSH, CDR2 LQKENI, per germline. Written as DNA, the CDR3 is TGTGCCAGCTCACCACGGACAGGAGATTTGAACACTGAAGCTTTCTTT. This gives the protein CASSPRTGDLNTEAFF.

The chain carries TRBV18 and TRBJ2-7, with TRBD1 matching over 7 bases. Germline-derived CDR1 and CDR2 are KGHSH and LQKENI. V lost 8 bases, J lost 3 bases, and 7 bases stayed unmatched. This CDR3 region has 13 residues. DNA for the CDR3: TGTGCCAGCACCCCAGACAGGGACTACGAGCAGTACTTC. This translates into CASTPDRDYEQYF.

The chain joins TRBV29-1 to TRBJ2-3; D is perhaps TRBD2 (7 bases). Germline assignment: CDR1 SQVTM and CDR2 ANQGSEA. Between the trimmed V and J ends, which lost 7 bases and 4 bases, there was a span of 24 bases. CDR3 size: 16 residues. The CDR3 DNA is TGCAGCGCTGGGGGCGGGGCTCGACTAGCTCCAGATACGCAGTATTTT. Amino acid sequence: CSAGGGARLAPDTQYF.

This clonotype showed up many times. The chain recombines TRBV7-8 with TRBJ1-6; D is undetermined. The CDR3 runs 15 residues. With 4 bases removed from V and 6 bases from J, the gap between germline ends came to 13 bases. The germline V gene encodes CDR1 SGHVS and CDR2 FQNEAQ. The CDR3 DNA reads as TGTGCCAGCAGCTCCCAGGTCTTACTTAATTCACCCCTCCACTTT. Residues: CASSSQVLLNSPLHF.